Listed here are 7 T cell receptor beta chains from one sample, sequenced in a study of blood T cell repertoires in COVID-19 (TCRdb year 2020). Libraries were constructed by the immunoSEQ multiplex PCR assay. The table comes from immuneACCESS by way of TCRdb, which keeps in-frame sequences with V and J called. Part of the clones is missing from these tables; in studies checked, under half for an unresolved V gene and the rest for unknown reasons. This sample is represented by 300,000 to 400,000 clones; around nine tenths of them were singletons. 3% of the sample rests with the top ten. The sample was peripheral blood. The origin of the receptors is a human donor in a cohort sampled during active COVID-19.

This chain joins TRBV29-1 and TRBJ1-2; D remains unclear. The CDR3 consists of 12 residues. Germline assignment: CDR1 SQVTM and CDR2 ANQGSEA. Trimming took 6 bases from V and 2 from J, leaving 10 bases between them. CDR3 nucleotide sequence: TGCAGCGTCCCATCCGGGAACTATGGCTACACCTTC. Translated, it gives CSVPSGNYGYTF.

This clone was found once. The genes are TRBV7-8 and TRBJ1-6; D remains ambiguous. V was pared by 2 bases and J by 0 bases, with 14 bases between. The CDR3 loop spans 18 amino acids. CDR1 is SGHVS and CDR2 is FQNEAQ in the germline V gene. CDR3 in amino acids: CASSLLVAASSYNSPLHF. CDR3 DNA sequence: TGTGCCAGCAGCTTATTAGTGGCCGCTAGCTCCTATAATTCACCCCTCCACTTT.

The chain has TRBV7-2 and TRBJ2-7; 7 nucleotides match TRBD2. Germline V gene lookup returns CDR1 SGHTA and CDR2 FQGNSA. V was pared by 3 bases and J by 1 base, with 6 bases of the junction left unmatched. CDR3 length equals 15 residues. The CDR3 protein is CASSLAGVTSYEQYF. DNA for the CDR3: TGTGCCAGCAGCTTGGCGGGAGTGACTTCCTACGAGCAGTACTTC. Full variable domain (missing parts from reference TRBV7-2 and TRBJ2-7): GAGVSQSPSNKVTEKGKDVELRCDPISGHTALYWYRQSLGQGLEFLIYFQGNSAPDKSGLPSDRFSAERTGGSVSTLTIQRTQQEDSAVYLCASSLAGVTSYEQYFGPGTRLTVT.

The chain combines TRBV5-4 with TRBJ2-7, with 15 nucleotides matching TRBD2. There are 18 residues in the CDR3. Germline V gives CDR1 SGHNT, CDR2 YYREEE (reference sequence). J lost 4 bases, V lost 4 bases, and 12 bases had no gene match. The CDR3 DNA sequence: TGTGCCAGCAGCCACCGAAATTGGACTAGCGGGGGGGCGTACGAGCAGTACTTC. Its protein is CASSHRNWTSGGAYEQYF.

This clone has just one count. The chain has TRBV11-2 and TRBJ2-7; 7 bases line up with TRBD2. The V gene end was trimmed by 6 bases and the J gene end by 0 bases; junction bases not matched to a gene: 8. The germline V gene has CDR1 SGHAT and CDR2 FQNNGV. CDR3 length: 15 amino acids. CDR3 residues: CASSWGGDFSYEQYF. In DNA form, the CDR3 reads TGTGCCAGCAGTTGGGGGGGGGACTTCTCCTACGAGCAGTACTTC.

The chain links TRBV9 to TRBJ2-7; 7 positions match TRBD2. Germline V gives CDR1 SGDLS, CDR2 YYNGEE. This CDR3 contains 16 residues. The junction had 8 bases not matched to a gene; V was cut back by 1 base and J by 1 base. The CDR3 DNA reads TGTGCCAGCAGCGTAAACCCAGCGGGATCATCCTACGAGCAGTACTTC. Amino acid sequence: CASSVNPAGSSYEQYF.

This clone was picked up one time. This chain uses TRBV6-5 with TRBJ1-1, with D tentatively TRBD1 (5 bases). The CDR3 length is 14 residues. V gave up 6 bases and J gave up 1 base, with 12 bases separating them. Per germline, CDR1 MNHEY and CDR2 SVGAGI. The CDR3 nucleotides read TGTGCCAGCAGCGATGACGGACAGAACACTGAAGCTTTCTTT. Residues: CASSDDGQNTEAFF.